The 6 T cell receptor beta chains below were found in one sample sequenced in a study of blood T cell repertoires in COVID-19. TCRdb keeps only in-frame clones here, not all; method: immunoSEQ multiplex PCR. The table records about 300,000 clones, approximately 89% of them present only once. The source material was peripheral blood. The receptor set was obtained from a woman aged 30 to 39 with COVID-19, enrolled during active disease.

V gene TRBV5-1 combines with J gene TRBJ1-1, with 8 positions matching TRBD1. Losses at the gene ends were 5 bases for V and 10 bases for J; bases not matched to a gene: 13. Germline values: CDR1 SGHRS, CDR2 YFSETQ. This CDR3 region has 14 residues. CDR3 DNA sequence: TGCGCCAGCAGTTACAGGACAGGGAAGGGGGGAGCTTTCTTT. Its translation: CASSYRTGKGGAFF.

This clone came up a few times. This chain connects TRBV4-1 to TRBJ2-3, with D possibly TRBD2 on 6 matching bases. The CDR3 is 15 residues long. Germline CDR1 and CDR2: MGHRA and YSYEKL. V shed 2 bases and J shed 6 bases, with 15 bases lying between them. DNA for the CDR3: TGCGCCAGCAGCCAAATGGGACTGTCCACGGATACGCAGTATTTT. Protein: CASSQMGLSTDTQYF.

This clone was found once. The chain is built from TRBV28 and TRBJ2-7; 7 bases fit TRBD1. The CDR3 is 13 amino acids. Germline V gene data show CDR1 as MDHEN and CDR2 as SYDVKM. The trim removed 5 bases at V and 6 bases at J, leaving 7 bases unmatched. CDR3 in DNA: TGTGCCAGCAGTCCGCGACAGGGTTCCGAGCAGTACGTC. As protein: CASSPRQGSEQYV.

V is TRBV5-6 and J is TRBJ1-2; D unresolved. The CDR3 totals 11 residues. CDR1 is SGHDT, CDR2 YYEEEE, per germline. Trimming removed 2 bases from V and 6 bases from J, with 5 bases in between. CDR3 residues: CASSLADGYTF. As DNA, the CDR3 is TGTGCCAGCAGCTTAGCGGATGGCTACACCTTC.

The V call is TRBV11-2, the J call TRBJ2-1, with no clear D. CDR1 and CDR2 from the germline V gene are SGHAT and FQNNGV. This CDR3 region has 13 residues. Trimming shortened V by 2 bases and J by 6 bases, and 8 bases separated the two germline ends. The CDR3 nucleotides are TGTGCCAGCAGCTTACCCCTCGGCAATGAGCAGTTCTTC. Translated, it gives CASSLPLGNEQFF.

This clone was detected a few times. The rearrangement joins TRBV6-5 to TRBJ1-1, with 7 nucleotides matching TRBD1. V trimming: 7 bases; J trimming: 0 bases; junction bases outside the gene matches: 8. This CDR3 is 15 amino acids long. The germline CDR1 and CDR2 sequences are MNHEY and SVGAGI. CDR3 coding DNA: TGTGCCAGCAAAACAGGGGATAGGATGAACACTGAAGCTTTCTTT. This encodes CASKTGDRMNTEAFF.